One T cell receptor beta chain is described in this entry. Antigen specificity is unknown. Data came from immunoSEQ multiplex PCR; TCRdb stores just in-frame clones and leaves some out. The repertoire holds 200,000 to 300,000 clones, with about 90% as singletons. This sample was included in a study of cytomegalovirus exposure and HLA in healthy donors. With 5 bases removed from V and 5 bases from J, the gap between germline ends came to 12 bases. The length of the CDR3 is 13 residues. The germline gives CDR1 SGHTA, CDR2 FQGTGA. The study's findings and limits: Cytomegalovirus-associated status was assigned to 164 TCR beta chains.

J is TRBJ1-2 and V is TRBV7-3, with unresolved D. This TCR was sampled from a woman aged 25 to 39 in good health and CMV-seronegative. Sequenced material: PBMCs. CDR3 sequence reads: CASSHLWVYGYTF. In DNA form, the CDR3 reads TGTGCCAGCAGCCATCTGTGGGTATATGGCTACACCTTC. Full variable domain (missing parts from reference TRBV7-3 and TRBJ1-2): GAGVSQTPSNKVTEKGKYVELRCDPISGHTALYWYRQSLGQGPEFLIYFQGTGAADDSGLPNDRFFAVRPEGSVSTLKIQRTERGDSAVYLCASSHLWVYGYTFGSGTRLTVV.